In this sample, the clone carrying this T cell receptor (beta chain) turned up many times. Its antigen is undetermined. The researchers produced TCR beta cDNA from roughly 500 ng total RNA with a constant-region primer. Sequencing libraries for TCR beta derived from three nested multiplex PCR rounds that used slightly modified ARM-PCR. Both of the initial two PCR rounds ran for nine to eleven cycles and employed TRBV1-TRBV30 forward primers alongside a C-beta reverse primer. One entry per CDR3 protein results from TCRdb running MiXCR on the multiplex PCR reads. The sample has fewer than 350,000 distinct CDR3 sequences; approximately 65% are singletons. This entry is derived from a study of tumor-infiltrating lymphocytes in primary liver carcinoma. Study-wide findings and caveats: Researchers did not compare CD4+ and CD8+ repertoires, as samples were bulk unsorted. For tumor-adjacent and tumor-blood pairs, overlap was less than that seen for tumor region pairs.

Per germline, CDR1 SGHAT and CDR2 FQNNGV. With 3 bases removed from V and 4 bases from J, the gap between germline ends came to 10 bases. The CDR3 runs 14 residues. Germline DNA was also extracted, and blood RNA derived from unsorted whole blood. Chronic HBV infection, untreated so far, was present in the patients. A sample of roughly 3.8 milliliters of peripheral blood was taken before surgery. The material sequenced was peripheral blood. The source is a middle-aged man with primary liver carcinoma and hepatitis B virus infection. The V and J genes are TRBV11-2 and TRBJ1-5; D not certain. In DNA, the CDR3 is TGTGCCAGCAGCTTCACCGGAGGGAATCAGCCCCAGCATTTT. Its translation is CASSFTGGNQPQHF.